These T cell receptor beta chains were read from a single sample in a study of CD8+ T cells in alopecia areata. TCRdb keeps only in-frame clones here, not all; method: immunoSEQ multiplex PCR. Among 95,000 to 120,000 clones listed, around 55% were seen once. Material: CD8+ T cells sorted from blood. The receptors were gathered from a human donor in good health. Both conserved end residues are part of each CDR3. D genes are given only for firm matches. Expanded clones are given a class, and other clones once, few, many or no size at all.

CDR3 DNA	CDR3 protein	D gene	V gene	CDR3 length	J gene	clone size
TGTGCCTGGAGTTCCGGGACAGCCACCGGGGAGCTGTTTTTT	CAWSSGTATGELFF	TRBD1	TRBV30	14	TRBJ2-2	once
TGCAGCGTTGGGGCAGGCTCCTACGAGCAGTACTTC	CSVGAGSYEQYF	NA	TRBV29-1	12	TRBJ2-7	NA
TGCAGTGCAATACCGGGGTGGGCGCAGTATTTT	CSAIPGWAQYF	NA	TRBV20-1	11	TRBJ2-3	NA
TGTGCCAGCAGCCCAGGACTAGCGGGGGGCTACGAGCAGTACTTC	CASSPGLAGGYEQYF	TRBD2	TRBV7-8	15	TRBJ2-7	NA
TGCAGCGCTGGGGATTCCAACGTCCTGACTTTC	CSAGDSNVLTF	NA	TRBV29-1	11	TRBJ2-6	few
TGCGCCAGCAGCCAAGACTACCAATTTCTTCTGGAGGGAGATACGCAGTATTTT	CASSQDYQFLLEGDTQYF	NA	TRBV4-3	18	TRBJ2-3	NA
TGTGCCAGCAGCATCACCCCACAGGGACAGACTGAAGCTTTCTTT	CASSITPQGQTEAFF	TRBD1	TRBV7-8	15	TRBJ1-1	NA
TGTGCCACCAGCAAAGCACTAGCCCCACGGAGCACAGATACGCAGTATTTT	CATSKALAPRSTDTQYF	NA	TRBV15	17	TRBJ2-3	NA
TGTGCCATCACAGCAGCGGGGTACAATGAGCAGTTCTTC	CAITAAGYNEQFF	TRBD2	TRBV10-3	13	TRBJ2-1	NA
TGTGCCAGCAGTTACCCGGGGGCAGATACGCAGTATTTT	CASSYPGADTQYF	NA	TRBV6-5	13	TRBJ2-3	NA
TGTGCCAGCAGCCAAGAGCCTGGGGGGGCTAGCCAGCCCCAGCATTTT	CASSQEPGGASQPQHF	NA	TRBV4-2	16	TRBJ1-5	few
TGTGCCAGTAGTATAGAGCTGGCGGCTGCAGCTAACTATGGCTACACCTTC	CASSIELAAAANYGYTF	NA	TRBV19	17	TRBJ1-2	few
TGCGCCAGCAGCCAAGATATTGTAGAAGGAGCAAATTACAATGAGCAGTTCTTC	CASSQDIVEGANYNEQFF	NA	TRBV4-3	18	TRBJ2-1	NA
TGTGCCAGCAGTGCACCTTGGAGAGACGAGGCGCGCACAGATACGCAGTATTTT	CASSAPWRDEARTDTQYF	NA	TRBV25-1	18	TRBJ2-3	NA
TGTGCCAGCAGCCCGACGGCGGTAGCGGGGGGGTTTTTT	CASSPTAVAGGFF	TRBD2	TRBV9	13	TRBJ2-3	few
TGTGCCAGCAGTTACTCAACTACGACAGGGAAGCGCTTCAAAGAGACCCAGTACTTC	CASSYSTTTGKRFKETQYF	TRBD1	TRBV6-7	19	TRBJ2-5	NA
TGTGCCTGGAGTGGACAGGGGACTGCCGAGCAGTACTTC	CAWSGQGTAEQYF	TRBD1	TRBV30	13	TRBJ2-7	NA
TGTGCCAGCAGCTTGGGCAATGAGCAGTTCTTC	CASSLGNEQFF	NA	TRBV5-6	11	TRBJ2-1	NA
TGCGCCAGCAGCTTGGCCAGAGATACGCAGTATTTT	CASSLARDTQYF	NA	TRBV5-1	12	TRBJ2-3	NA
TGCGCCAGCAGCCACCCATCGACAGGACTGAACACTGAAGCTTTCTTT	CASSHPSTGLNTEAFF	NA	TRBV4-1	16	TRBJ1-1	few
TGTGCCAGCAGTGGAGGGGGACCGGGGCTACAAGAGACCCAGTACTTC	CASSGGGPGLQETQYF	NA	TRBV25-1	16	TRBJ2-5	NA
TGTGCCAGCAGTGAATCGGGCAGTGGGGAAAAACTGTTTTTT	CASSESGSGEKLFF	NA	TRBV25-1	14	TRBJ1-4	few
TGTGCTAGTGGTTTGGATGGGACGGCTCATAATCAACTAGCCAAAAACATTCAGTACTTC	CASGLDGTAHNQLAKNIQYF	NA	TRBV12-5	20	TRBJ2-4	NA
TGTGCCTGGAGTGAGGGGACAGGCTTTAGCTCTGGGGCCAACGTCCTGACTTTC	CAWSEGTGFSSGANVLTF	TRBD1	TRBV30	18	TRBJ2-6	once
TGTGCCAGCAGCCCCACAGCTGGGGGCGACTATGGCTACACCTTC	CASSPTAGGDYGYTF	NA	TRBV9	15	TRBJ1-2	NA
TGTGCCAGCAGGCTGGCTAGCGGGGTCTACGAAGAGACCCAGTACTTC	CASRLASGVYEETQYF	TRBD2	TRBV5-6	16	TRBJ2-5	NA
TGTGCCAGCAGCTGGCCAGGGGAAGGAAACACCATATATTTT	CASSWPGEGNTIYF	NA	TRBV6-6	14	TRBJ1-3	NA
TGTGCCAGCAGGCTCGGGACAGGGGCTAACTATGGCTACACCTTC	CASRLGTGANYGYTF	TRBD1	TRBV27	15	TRBJ1-2	NA
TGCGCCAGCAGCGGGGACACCACCTACGAGCAGTACTTC	CASSGDTTYEQYF	NA	TRBV5-1	13	TRBJ2-7	NA
TGTGCCAGCAGCCCCTACAGGGGGACCTTAAGGGAGCAGTTCTTC	CASSPYRGTLREQFF	TRBD1	TRBV5-6	15	TRBJ2-1	NA
TGTGCCAGCAATACAGGGGAGAGCCAGCCCCAGCATTTT	CASNTGESQPQHF	TRBD1	TRBV6-1	13	TRBJ1-5	few
TGCGCCAGCAGCTTGGGCGTAGGCTACGAGCAGTACTTC	CASSLGVGYEQYF	NA	TRBV5-1	13	TRBJ2-7	NA
TGTGCCAGCAGCGTAATTCCGGGAGATACTCGAGAGCAGTACTTC	CASSVIPGDTREQYF	NA	TRBV9	15	TRBJ2-7	NA
TGTGCCAGCAGCTCGAATCCGAGCTCTGGAAACACCATATATTTT	CASSSNPSSGNTIYF	NA	TRBV11-2	15	TRBJ1-3	medium-sized
TGTGCCAGCAGCTTGGGACTAGCGGACTACTACAATGAGCAGTTCTTC	CASSLGLADYYNEQFF	TRBD2	TRBV5-4	16	TRBJ2-1	NA
TGCAGTGCCCCCGTGGGCCACGAGCAGTACTTC	CSAPVGHEQYF	NA	TRBV20-1	11	TRBJ2-7	NA
TGTGCCAGCAGTTATACCCAGGGTACGACCTGGATGAACACTGAAGCTTTCTTT	CASSYTQGTTWMNTEAFF	NA	TRBV28	18	TRBJ1-1	NA
TGTGCCAGCAGCCCTACGTGGGGCAGCGAGCAGTACTTC	CASSPTWGSEQYF	NA	TRBV7-6	13	TRBJ2-7	NA
TGCAGCGTTGGTGGAGGGGGAGAGACCCAGTACTTC	CSVGGGGETQYF	NA	TRBV29-1	12	TRBJ2-5	NA
TGTGCCAGCAGCAAAGCGCATGGGCTCGGGGGAGGCCCAGCCACGAACACCGGGGAGCTGTTTTTT	CASSKAHGLGGGPATNTGELFF	NA	TRBV21-1	22	TRBJ2-2	many
TGTGCCAGCAGCGCGGGTTCGGTCTACAATGAGCAGTTCTTC	CASSAGSVYNEQFF	NA	TRBV9	14	TRBJ2-1	NA
TGTGCCAGCAGTGAAGAGGGGCTACGCCAAGAGACCCAGTACTTC	CASSEEGLRQETQYF	NA	TRBV2	15	TRBJ2-5	NA
TGCGCCAGCAGCCAAGTAGGGTATTTAAACTATGGCTACACCTTC	CASSQVGYLNYGYTF	NA	TRBV4-1	15	TRBJ1-2	NA
TGCGCCAGCAGCCAAGTAGAGGGGGAAAAACTGTTTTTT	CASSQVEGEKLFF	NA	TRBV4-1	13	TRBJ1-4	NA
TGTGCCAGCAGGGGGACAGCGGGAGGCTACACCTTC	CASRGTAGGYTF	TRBD1	TRBV28	12	TRBJ1-2	NA
TGTGCCAGCAGCTGGGGGACAGGGCGGTCTGGAAACACCATATATTTT	CASSWGTGRSGNTIYF	TRBD1	TRBV7-2	16	TRBJ1-3	NA
TGTGCCAGCATTAAGACAGGGGGGAACACTGAAGCTTTCTTT	CASIKTGGNTEAFF	TRBD1	TRBV6-5	14	TRBJ1-1	NA
TGCAGCGTTGAAGAACCCGCGGGACTAGCGACTTCGGGAAACATTCAGTACTTC	CSVEEPAGLATSGNIQYF	TRBD2	TRBV29-1	18	TRBJ2-4	NA
TGTGCCAGCAGCTGGGGGGCCATGGGGAATGAGCAGTTCTTC	CASSWGAMGNEQFF	NA	TRBV5-6	14	TRBJ2-1	NA
TGTGCTAGCAGCAAGACTAGCGGACCTTACAATGAGCAGTTCTTC	CASSKTSGPYNEQFF	TRBD2	TRBV7-7	15	TRBJ2-1	NA
TGTGCCAGCAGCCGCGGACAGCTGAACACTGAAGCTTTCTTT	CASSRGQLNTEAFF	NA	TRBV4-2	14	TRBJ1-1	few
TGTGCCAGCAGTGAATCCGGCGGACAGGGGGTCGGGGCCAACGTCCTGACTTTC	CASSESGGQGVGANVLTF	TRBD1	TRBV25-1	18	TRBJ2-6	NA
TGCAGCGTCTTAGCGGGGGATCCCAAAACCACCGGGGAGCTGTTTTTT	CSVLAGDPKTTGELFF	TRBD2	TRBV29-1	16	TRBJ2-2	NA